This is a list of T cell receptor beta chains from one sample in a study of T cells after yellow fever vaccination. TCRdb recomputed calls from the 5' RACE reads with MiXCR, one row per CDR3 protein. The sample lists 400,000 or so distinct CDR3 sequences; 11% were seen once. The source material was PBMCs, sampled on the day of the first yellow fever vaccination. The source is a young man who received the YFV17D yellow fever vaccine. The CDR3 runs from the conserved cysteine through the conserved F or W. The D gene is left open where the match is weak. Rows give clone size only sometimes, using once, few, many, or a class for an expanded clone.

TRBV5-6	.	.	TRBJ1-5	TGTGCCAGCAGCTTGAGGGAGCAGCCCCAGCATTTT	CASSLREQPQHF
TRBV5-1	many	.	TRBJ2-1	TGCGCCAGCAGCTTGTCCAGGGCCTATGAGCAGTTCTTC	CASSLSRAYEQFF
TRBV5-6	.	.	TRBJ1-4	TGTGCCAGCAGCTTGACGGGGGCGGGTGAAAAACTGTTTTTT	CASSLTGAGEKLFF
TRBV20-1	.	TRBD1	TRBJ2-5	TGCAGTGCTAGCAGGACAGGGGGTGGGGAGACCCAGTACTTC	CSASRTGGGETQYF
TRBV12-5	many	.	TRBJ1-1	TGTGCTAGTGGTTTGGACTCAAACACTGAAGCTTTCTTT	CASGLDSNTEAFF
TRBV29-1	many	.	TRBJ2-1	TGCAGCTGGCTGGGGGAATCCTACAATGAGCAGTTCTTC	CSWLGESYNEQFF
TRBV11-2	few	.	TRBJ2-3	TGTGCCAGCAGCGATCTTAGAGGCGCGGCTACAGATACGCAGTATTTT	CASSDLRGAATDTQYF
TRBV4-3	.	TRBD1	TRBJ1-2	TGCGCCAGCAGCACAGGGGGACAGGGGAACTATGGCTACACCTTC	CASSTGGQGNYGYTF
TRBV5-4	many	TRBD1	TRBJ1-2	TGTGCCAGCAGCTTGGAATCCAGGGGGCGAAATGGCTACACCTTC	CASSLESRGRNGYTF
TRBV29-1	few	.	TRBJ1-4	TGCAGCGTTGAAAGGGACGGGGAAAAACTGTTTTTT	CSVERDGEKLFF
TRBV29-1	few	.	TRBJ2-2	TGCAGCGTACAAGCGGCGAACACCGGGGAGCTGTTTTTT	CSVQAANTGELFF
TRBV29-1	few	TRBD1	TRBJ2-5	TGCAGCGTTGTGACAGGGTACCAAGAGACCCAGTACTTC	CSVVTGYQETQYF
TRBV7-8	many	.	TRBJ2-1	TGTGCCAGCAGCTTACTAGCGCTGAATGAGCAGTTCTTC	CASSLLALNEQFF
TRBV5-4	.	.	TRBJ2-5	TGTGCCAGCAGCTTGGAGAAATACCAAGAGACCCAGTACTTC	CASSLEKYQETQYF
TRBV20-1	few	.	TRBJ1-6	TGCAGTGCTAGAGAGAGCATTATCGGTAATTCACCCCTCCACTTT	CSARESIIGNSPLHF
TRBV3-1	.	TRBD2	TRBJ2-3	TGTGCCAGCAGCCAAGTGTCCCGGGGGGTTATAGATACGCAGTATTTT	CASSQVSRGVIDTQYF
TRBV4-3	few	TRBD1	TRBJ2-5	TGCGCCAGCAGCCAAGACTACAGGGGCGAGACCCAGTACTTC	CASSQDYRGETQYF
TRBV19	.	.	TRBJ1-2	TGTGCCAGTAGTATATCCCCTTTCGGGAACTATGGCTACACCTTC	CASSISPFGNYGYTF
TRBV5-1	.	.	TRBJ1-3	TGCGCCAGCAGCACCGGAGGAAACTCTGGAAACACCATATATTTT	CASSTGGNSGNTIYF
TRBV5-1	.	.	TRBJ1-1	TGCGCCAGCAGCTTGGAGGCAGGGGCTCGAACTGAAGCTTTCTTT	CASSLEAGARTEAFF
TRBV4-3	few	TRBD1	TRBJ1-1	TGCGCCAGCAGCCCAGGACAGGGTTGGGACACTGAAGCTTTCTTT	CASSPGQGWDTEAFF
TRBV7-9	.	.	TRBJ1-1	TGTGCCAGCAGCTTAGGGAATGTCAACACTGAAGCTTTCTTT	CASSLGNVNTEAFF
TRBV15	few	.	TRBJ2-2	TGTGCCACCAGCAGGGGCGGAACGAACACCGGGGAGCTGTTTTTT	CATSRGGTNTGELFF
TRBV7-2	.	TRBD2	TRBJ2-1	TGTGCCAGCAAGCGGGGGGACCCTACCCCCTACAATGAGCAGTTCTTC	CASKRGDPTPYNEQFF
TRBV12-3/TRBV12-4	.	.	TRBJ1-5	TGTGCCAGCAGTTTAGGAGGCATTCAGCCCCAGCATTTT	CASSLGGIQPQHF
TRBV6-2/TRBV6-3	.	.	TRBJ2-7	TGTGCCAGCAGCCCCGACGAGCTCGGCAGGGGCTCCTACGAGCAGTACTTC	CASSPDELGRGSYEQYF
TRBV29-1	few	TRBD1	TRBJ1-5	TGCAGCGTCGTCCCTACCCTAGGGGGCCGTTATCAGCCCCAGCATTTT	CSVVPTLGGRYQPQHF
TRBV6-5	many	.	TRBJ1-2	TGTGCCAGCAGTTACTCGGGGGATCCCTATGGCTACACCTTC	CASSYSGDPYGYTF
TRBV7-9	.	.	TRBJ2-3	TGTGCCAGCAGCACTGCCCTAGATACGCAGTATTTT	CASSTALDTQYF
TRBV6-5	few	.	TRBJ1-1	TGTGCCAGCAGTTACTCGAAGAACTGGGAAGCTTTCTTT	CASSYSKNWEAFF
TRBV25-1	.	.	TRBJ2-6	TGTGCCAGCAGTGAATATTTAGGGGCTGGGGCCAACGTCCTGACTTTC	CASSEYLGAGANVLTF
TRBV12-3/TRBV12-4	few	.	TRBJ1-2	TGTGCCAGCAGTCCGTTTGGGGGGGCCCCTAACTATGGCTACACCTTC	CASSPFGGAPNYGYTF
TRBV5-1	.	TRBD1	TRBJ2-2	TGCGCCAGCAGACGGACAGGGGGTCGCTGGGGCACCGGGGAGCTGTTTTTT	CASRRTGGRWGTGELFF
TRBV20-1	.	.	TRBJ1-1	TGCAGTGCTAGCGGGGGTCGGCTTAACACTGAAGCTTTCTTT	CSASGGRLNTEAFF
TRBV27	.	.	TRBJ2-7	TGTGCCAGCAGTTTATATGCGGGCTACGAGCAGTACTTC	CASSLYAGYEQYF